This T cell receptor (beta chain) was captured in a study of cytomegalovirus exposure and HLA in healthy donors. Study-wide background: As an earlier analysis found, around 170 million T cells yielded over 95 million unique TCR beta sequences. The study placed around 80% of its 398 genotyped donors in the Caucasian-associated ancestry cluster.

This PCR relied on a set of 60 Vbeta primers and 13 Jbeta primers. The protocol was immunoSEQ multiplex PCR, while the TCRdb copy is restricted to in-frame clones and leaves out a portion. Of some 100,000 clones in the sample, 65% to 75% were seen once. Germline V CDR1 and CDR2: LNHDA, SQIVND (reference sequence). The length of the CDR3 is 16 residues. As for this clone: The antigen remains undetermined. The germline gene is not matched at one end of the junction; a read error may be the cause. This CDR3 is also generated by other DNA sequences in the sample.

Study-wide findings and caveats: Rates of TCR association differed by HLA locus in a later analysis, with DRB1 highest and HLA-C lowest.

This chain links TRBV19 with TRBJ2-3; 9 positions match TRBD2. The clonotype originates from an older woman in good health and CMV-seropositive. Sequencing input: PBMCs. This CDR3 is CASSIPSGVSTDTQYF. The CDR3 DNA sequence: TGTGCCAGTAGTATCCCTAGCGGGGTTAGCACGGATACGCAGTATTTT. Variable domain in full (rest from reference TRBV19 and TRBJ2-3): DGGITQSPKYLFRKEGQNVTLSCEQNLNHDAMYWYRQDPGQGLRLIYYSQIVNDFQKGDIAEGYSVSREKKESFPLTVTSAQKNPTAFYLCASSIPSGVSTDTQYFGPGTRLTVL.